Listed here are 8 T cell receptor beta chains from one sample, sequenced in a study of blood T cell repertoires in COVID-19. The assay was immunoSEQ multiplex PCR, and TCRdb's table has in-frame clones only and misses some. Among 350,000 or so clones listed, about 86% were seen once. What was sequenced was PBMCs or T cells enriched from blood (not recorded which). These receptors were taken from a woman aged 40 to 55 with acute COVID-19.

This clone was counted only a few times. This chain connects TRBV7-8 to TRBJ1-1; D is unresolved. Germline loops: CDR1 SGHVS, CDR2 FQNEAQ. This CDR3 is 13 amino acids long. V was pared by 3 bases and J by 5 bases, with 10 bases between. CDR3 DNA: TGTGCCAGCAGCTTTACGCTCGAGACTGAAGCTTTCTTT. Its translation: CASSFTLETEAFF.

CDR3 residues: CASSLGGSGGAARTDTQYF. CDR3 nucleotides: TGTGCCAGCAGCCTAGGTGGTAGCGGGGGGGCGGCTCGGACAGATACGCAGTATTTT. The chain couples TRBV3-1 (or the pseudogene TRBV3-2) to TRBJ2-3; 11 bases are shared with TRBD2. The CDR3 is made up of 19 amino acids. Germline loops: CDR1 LGHDT, CDR2 YNNKEL (reference sequence). Germline trimming cut 4 bases from V and 3 bases from J; bases unmatched to any gene: 15.

This sequence joins TRBV18 and TRBJ2-7; 9 positions agree with TRBD1. Germline V lookup: CDR1 KGHSH, CDR2 LQKENI. V lost 6 bases, J lost 6 bases, and 15 bases stayed unmatched. This CDR3 has 16 residues. The CDR3 DNA sequence: TGTGCCAGCTCCCAAGAAGTCCCGGGACAGGGATCCGAGCAGTACTTC. Its protein product is CASSQEVPGQGSEQYF.

This chain links TRBV5-6 with TRBJ1-1; D not certain. The CDR3 extends over 12 amino acids. Deletions cut 1 base from V and 8 bases from J, with 9 bases between. Germline lookup yields CDR1 SGHDT and CDR2 YYEEEE. CDR3 sequence: CASSLPSREAFF. The DNA for the CDR3 is TGTGCCAGCAGCTTGCCATCTAGAGAAGCTTTCTTT.

J is TRBJ2-4 and V is TRBV9, with TRBD1 identical over 7 bases. Looked up from germline, CDR1 is SGDLS and CDR2 is YYNGEE. The CDR3 covers 16 residues. V gave up 0 bases and J gave up 5 bases; unmatched junction bases: 8. CDR3 nucleotide sequence: TGTGCCAGCAGCGTAGCAATACAGGGGTTGGAAAACATTCAGTACTTC. Encoded protein: CASSVAIQGLENIQYF.

This chain joins TRBV7-9 and TRBJ2-7, with 9 bases matching TRBD2. CDR3 length: 14 residues. Germline-derived CDR1 and CDR2 are SEHNR and FQNEAQ (reference sequence). V trimming: 10 bases; J trimming: 0 bases; junction bases outside the gene matches: 7. The CDR3 here is CATQSGGTSYEQYF. The CDR3 DNA reads as TGTGCCACCCAGAGCGGGGGGACCTCCTACGAGCAGTACTTC.

The chain recombines TRBV6-2 or TRBV6-3 with TRBJ2-1, with TRBD2 matching 9 bases. This CDR3 is built from 16 residues. The V segment lost 0 bases and the J segment 6 bases; nucleotides outside the gene matches: 6. Germline V CDR1 and CDR2: MNHEY, SVGEGT. The CDR3 protein is CASSYSGAGGSNEQFF. DNA for the CDR3: TGTGCCAGCAGTTACTCGGGAGCGGGAGGAAGCAATGAGCAGTTCTTC.

V and J are TRBV4-1 and TRBJ2-7, with TRBD2 as a possible D gene (5 bases). Trimming shortened V by 5 bases and J by 2 bases, and 10 bases separated the two germline ends. Germline V lookup: CDR1 MGHRA, CDR2 YSYEKL. The CDR3 totals 13 residues. The CDR3 is CASSGSMAYEQYF. The CDR3 DNA is TGCGCCAGCAGCGGGAGCATGGCCTACGAGCAGTACTTC.